This TCR beta chain stems from a study of regulatory T cells in long-lasting Graves disease. Building of the TCR beta libraries involved iRepertoire HTBI primers and Arm-PCR of CDR3 regions. MiXCR, run by TCRdb on the multiplex PCR reads, gives a single entry per CDR3 protein. The sample records around 450,000 distinct CDR3 sequences, 15% being singletons. Time point reported: newly diagnosed GD, antithyroid drugs for less than 3 months. Construction of the TCR library relied on RNA isolated from PBMCs. Germline V gene sequence: CDR1 MDHEN, CDR2 SYDVKM. The J segment lost 7 bases and the V segment lost 2 bases, leaving 5 bases of the junction unmatched. The CDR3 runs to 13 residues. The sample was also linked to a second study, of T cells in Graves' hyperthyroidism and ophthalmopathy.

The V call is TRBV28, the J call TRBJ2-7, with 7 nucleotides matching TRBD1. This sequence originates from a woman between 35 and 50 years old with Graves disease. Specimen: peripheral blood mononuclear cells (PBMCs), collected at new diagnosis, from a patient treated with antithyroid drugs. The CDR3 region has the DNA TGTGCCAGCAGTTTACAGGGGGTCGGTGAGCAGTACTTC. Amino acid sequence: CASSLQGVGEQYF.